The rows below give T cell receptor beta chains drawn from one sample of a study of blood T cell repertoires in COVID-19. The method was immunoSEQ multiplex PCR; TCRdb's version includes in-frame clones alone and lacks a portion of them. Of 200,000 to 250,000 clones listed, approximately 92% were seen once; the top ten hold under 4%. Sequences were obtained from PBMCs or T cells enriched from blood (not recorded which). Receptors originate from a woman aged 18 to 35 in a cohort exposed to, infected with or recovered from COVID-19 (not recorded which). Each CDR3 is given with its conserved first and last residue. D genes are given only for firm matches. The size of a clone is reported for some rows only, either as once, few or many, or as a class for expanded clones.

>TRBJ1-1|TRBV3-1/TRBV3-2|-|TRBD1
TGTGCCAGCAGCCTAAGGGGACAGGGGAACACTGAAGCTTTCTTT
CASSLRGQGNTEAFF
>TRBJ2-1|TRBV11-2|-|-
TGTGCCAGCAGCTACGAGTCGTCCTCCTACAATGAGCAGTTCTTC
CASSYESSSYNEQFF
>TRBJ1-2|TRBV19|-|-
TGTGCCAGTAATGACGGGGGTGGCGGCGACTATGGCTACACCTTC
CASNDGGGGDYGYTF
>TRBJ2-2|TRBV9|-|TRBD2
TGTGCCAGCAGCCCGGGACTAGCGGGAGTAAACACCGGGGAGCTGTTTTTT
CASSPGLAGVNTGELFF
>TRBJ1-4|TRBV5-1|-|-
TGCGCCAGCAGCTTGGGTTTATCCGCAACTAATGAAAAACTGTTTTTT
CASSLGLSATNEKLFF
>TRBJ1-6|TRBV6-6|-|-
TGTGCCAGCAGAGACAGTAATTCACCCCTCCACTTT
CASRDSNSPLHF
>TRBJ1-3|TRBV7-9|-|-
TGTGCCAGCAGCCCCGAGTCTTGGGGAAACACCATATATTTT
CASSPESWGNTIYF
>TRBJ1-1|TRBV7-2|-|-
TGTGCCAGCAGCTCCGGCGGGGTCCTAGGTACTGAAGCTTTCTTT
CASSSGGVLGTEAFF
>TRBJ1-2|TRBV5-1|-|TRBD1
TGCGCCAGCACCAGACAGGGGGGACCTGGGAGCTACACCTTC
CASTRQGGPGSYTF
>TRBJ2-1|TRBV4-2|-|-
TGTGCCAGCAGCCCCCTCACGGGGGGCCCCGACTCCTACAATGAGCAGTTCTTC
CASSPLTGGPDSYNEQFF
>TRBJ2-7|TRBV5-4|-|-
TGTGCCAGCAGCTTAGACAGACACTACGAGCAGTACTTC
CASSLDRHYEQYF
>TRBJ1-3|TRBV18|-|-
TGTGCCAGCTCATCCGCGGGGTACTCTGGAAACACCATATATTTT
CASSSAGYSGNTIYF
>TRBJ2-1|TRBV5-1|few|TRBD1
TGCGCCAGCAGCTCGGAGCCGGGGACAGGGAAGTTCTTC
CASSSEPGTGKFF
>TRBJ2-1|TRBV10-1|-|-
TGCGCCAGCAGTGAGTCGGGAGTGGATGAGCAGTTCTTC
CASSESGVDEQFF
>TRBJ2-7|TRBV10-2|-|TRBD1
TGCGCCAGCAGCGGACAGGGCTACGAGCAGTACTTC
CASSGQGYEQYF
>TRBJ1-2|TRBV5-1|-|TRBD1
TGCGCCAGCAGCTCCCCCCGACAGGGGGCTGGGGGCTACACCTTC
CASSSPRQGAGGYTF
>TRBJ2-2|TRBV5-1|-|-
TGCGCCAGCAGCACCCCCGGGACAACGAACACCGGGGAGCTGTTTTTT
CASSTPGTTNTGELFF
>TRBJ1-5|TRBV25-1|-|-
TGTGCCAGCAGTGAATTCACCGGGGGATTCAATCAGCCCCAGCATTTT
CASSEFTGGFNQPQHF
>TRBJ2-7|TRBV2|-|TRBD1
TGTGCCAGCAGTCCAGGTAGGGGGCTGTACGAGCAGTACTTC
CASSPGRGLYEQYF
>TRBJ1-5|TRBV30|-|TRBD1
TGTGCCTTAACCGGGACAGGGACGTGGCAGCCCCAGCATTTT
CALTGTGTWQPQHF
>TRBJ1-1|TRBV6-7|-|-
TGTGCCACCATGAAGGGGCCCAACACTGAAGCTTTCTTT
CATMKGPNTEAFF
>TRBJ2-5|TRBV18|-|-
TGTGCCAGCTCACCACCGACGGGAGTTCACGAGACCCAGTACTTC
CASSPPTGVHETQYF
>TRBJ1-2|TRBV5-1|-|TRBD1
TGCGCCAGCAGCTTGTCCCCGGGACAGGGGGCGCAGGGCCATGGCTACACCTTC
CASSLSPGQGAQGHGYTF
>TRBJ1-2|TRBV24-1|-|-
TGTGCCACCAGTGATCCGGGACACCCGTTCTATGGCTACACCTTC
CATSDPGHPFYGYTF
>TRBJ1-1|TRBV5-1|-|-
TGCGCCAGCAGCTTGGGGGCGGGGGACACTGAAGCTTTCTTT
CASSLGAGDTEAFF
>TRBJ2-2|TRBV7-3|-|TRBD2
TGTGCCAGCAGCTCCTCGGGAGGGGCCGGGGAGCTGTTTTTT
CASSSSGGAGELFF
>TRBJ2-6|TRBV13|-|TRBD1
TGTGCCAGCAGCGACACAGGGGTTGGGGCCAACGTCCTGACTTTC
CASSDTGVGANVLTF
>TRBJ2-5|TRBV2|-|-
TGTGCCAGCAGTGAAGGAACAACGCTCGTTCAAGAGACCCAGTACTTC
CASSEGTTLVQETQYF
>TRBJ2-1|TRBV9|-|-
TGTGCCAGCAGCGTAGTGACAAGTGAGCAGTTCTTC
CASSVVTSEQFF
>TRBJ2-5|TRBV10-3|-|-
TGTGCCATCGGGACGGGAGAGGAGACCCAGTACTTC
CAIGTGEETQYF
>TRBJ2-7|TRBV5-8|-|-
TGTGCCAGCAGCCTCAGGGGAACCTACGAGCAGTACTTC
CASSLRGTYEQYF
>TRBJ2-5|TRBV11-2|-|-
TGTGCCAGCAGCTTAGTTAGCCCAGAGACCCAGTACTTC
CASSLVSPETQYF
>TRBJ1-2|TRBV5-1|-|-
TGCGCCAGCAGCTTGGCAACAACTAATACAGGGAGCGGCTACACCTTC
CASSLATTNTGSGYTF
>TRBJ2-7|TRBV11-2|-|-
TGTGCCAGCAGCCCGGAGAACTCCTACGAGCAGTACTTC
CASSPENSYEQYF
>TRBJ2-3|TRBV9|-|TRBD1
TGTGCCAGCAGCCGAGGGACAGGGATAGATACGCAGTATTTT
CASSRGTGIDTQYF
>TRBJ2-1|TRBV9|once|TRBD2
TGTGCCAGCAGCCCAGAAGGACTAGCGGGGTCGAATGAGCAGTTCTTC
CASSPEGLAGSNEQFF
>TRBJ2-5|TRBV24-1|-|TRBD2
TGTGCCACCGCCGCGCTAGCGGGAGTGCAAGAGACCCAGTACTTC
CATAALAGVQETQYF
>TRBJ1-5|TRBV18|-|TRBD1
TGTGCCAGCTCCCTGCTGGGACAGCGCAATCAGCCCCAGCATTTT
CASSLLGQRNQPQHF
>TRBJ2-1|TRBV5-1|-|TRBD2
TGCGCCAGCAGCTTGGGCTCTAGCGGGAGCAATGAGCAGTTCTTC
CASSLGSSGSNEQFF
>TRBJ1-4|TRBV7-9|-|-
TGTGCCAGCAGCTTATTGTGGGAGGGTAATGAAAAACTGTTTTTT
CASSLLWEGNEKLFF
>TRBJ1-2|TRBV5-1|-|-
TGCGCCAGCAGCGCGGAAAGCTCCTTTGGCTACACCTTC
CASSAESSFGYTF
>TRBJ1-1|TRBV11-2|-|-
TGTGCCAGCAGCTTAGATCGTGACACTGAAGCTTTCTTT
CASSLDRDTEAFF
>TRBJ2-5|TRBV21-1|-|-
TGTGCCAGCAGCAAGGGTGCCGGACTAGTCGGGGAGACCCAGTACTTC
CASSKGAGLVGETQYF